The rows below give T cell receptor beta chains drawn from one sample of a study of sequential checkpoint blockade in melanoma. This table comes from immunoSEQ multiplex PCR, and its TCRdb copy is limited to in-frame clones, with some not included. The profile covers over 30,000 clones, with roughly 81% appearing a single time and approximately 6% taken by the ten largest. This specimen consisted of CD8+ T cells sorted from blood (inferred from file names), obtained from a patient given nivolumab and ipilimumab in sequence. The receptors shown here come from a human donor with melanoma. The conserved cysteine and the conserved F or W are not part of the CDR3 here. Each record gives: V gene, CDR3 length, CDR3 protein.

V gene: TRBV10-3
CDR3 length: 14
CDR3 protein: AISELWTGPYQPQH

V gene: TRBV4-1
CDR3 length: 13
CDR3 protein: ASSQVVGTSGEQY

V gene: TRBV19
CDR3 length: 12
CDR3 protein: ASSTGQGAHEQF

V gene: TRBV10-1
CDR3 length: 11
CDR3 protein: ASSRDRNYEQY

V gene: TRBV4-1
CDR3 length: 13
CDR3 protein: ASSHLQGAGNTIY

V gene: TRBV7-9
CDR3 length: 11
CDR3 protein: ASQPAGGYEQY

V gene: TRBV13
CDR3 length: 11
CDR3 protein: ASSLGGYQPQH

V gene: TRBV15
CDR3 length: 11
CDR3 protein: ATSDPEGYGYT

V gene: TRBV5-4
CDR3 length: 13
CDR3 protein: ASSLASGLSYEQY

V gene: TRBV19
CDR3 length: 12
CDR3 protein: ASSFIGGRDTQY

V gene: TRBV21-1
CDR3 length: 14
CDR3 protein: ASRPCIATVLDEQY

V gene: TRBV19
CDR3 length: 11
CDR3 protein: ASKLVSTGELF

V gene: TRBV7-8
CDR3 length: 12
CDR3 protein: ASSKPTGINEQF

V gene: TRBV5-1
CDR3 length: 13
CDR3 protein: ASSLFGGGAYEQY

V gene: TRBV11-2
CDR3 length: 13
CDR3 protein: ASSLGGPSVYEQY

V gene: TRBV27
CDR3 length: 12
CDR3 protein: ASRPGTSNYEQY

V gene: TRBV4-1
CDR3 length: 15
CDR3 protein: ASSQDYRGGPGDTQY

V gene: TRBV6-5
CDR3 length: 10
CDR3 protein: ASSYSGGGYT

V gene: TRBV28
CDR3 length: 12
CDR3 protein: ASSSSTATRGYT

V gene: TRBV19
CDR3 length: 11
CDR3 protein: ASSKRKDYEQY

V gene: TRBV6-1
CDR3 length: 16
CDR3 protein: ASSDSVLRQASYNEQF

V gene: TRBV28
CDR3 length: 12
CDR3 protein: ASSPPTGRTEAF

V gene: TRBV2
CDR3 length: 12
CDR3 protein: ASSERGASTEAF

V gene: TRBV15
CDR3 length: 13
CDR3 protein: ATGREEGDFHGYT

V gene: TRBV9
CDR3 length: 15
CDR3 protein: ASSPSGTQSSGNTIY

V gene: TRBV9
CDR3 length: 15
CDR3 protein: ASSVGSGQSDTGELF

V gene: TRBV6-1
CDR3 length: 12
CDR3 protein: ASSEAGGNEKLF

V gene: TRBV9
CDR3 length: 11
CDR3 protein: ASSVGTVDTQY

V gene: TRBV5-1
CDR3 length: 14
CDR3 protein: ASQEFVGTGDSPLH

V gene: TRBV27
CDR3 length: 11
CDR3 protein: ASSFTGTGELF

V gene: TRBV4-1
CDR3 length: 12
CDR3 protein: ASSPGHLQETQY